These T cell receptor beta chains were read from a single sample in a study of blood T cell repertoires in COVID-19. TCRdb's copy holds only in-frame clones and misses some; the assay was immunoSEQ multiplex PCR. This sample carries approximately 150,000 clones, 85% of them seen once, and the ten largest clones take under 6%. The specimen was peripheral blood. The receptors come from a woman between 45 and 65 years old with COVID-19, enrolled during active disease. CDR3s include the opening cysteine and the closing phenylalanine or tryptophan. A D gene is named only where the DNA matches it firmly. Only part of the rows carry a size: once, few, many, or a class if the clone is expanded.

CDR3nt: TGCGCCAGCAGCCGGGGGGCAGCCGAAGCTTTCTTT
CDR3aa: CASSRGAAEAFF
v_gene: TRBV5-1
d_gene: -
j_gene: TRBJ1-1
abundance: -

CDR3nt: TGTGCCAGCAGTGAAGAGCGTCAGCCACAAGAGACCCAGTACTTC
CDR3aa: CASSEERQPQETQYF
v_gene: TRBV6-1
d_gene: -
j_gene: TRBJ2-5
abundance: -

CDR3nt: TGTGCCAGCAGCTTAGTGCAGGGAAGCACAGATACGCAGTATTTT
CDR3aa: CASSLVQGSTDTQYF
v_gene: TRBV11-1
d_gene: -
j_gene: TRBJ2-3
abundance: few

CDR3nt: TGTGCCAGCAGCTTACAGGGGGCGTCCTACGAGCAGTACTTC
CDR3aa: CASSLQGASYEQYF
v_gene: TRBV5-4
d_gene: TRBD1
j_gene: TRBJ2-7
abundance: -

CDR3nt: TGTGCCATCAGCAGCGGGGGGCCGGGGGATGAGCAGTTCTTC
CDR3aa: CAISSGGPGDEQFF
v_gene: TRBV10-3
d_gene: TRBD2
j_gene: TRBJ2-1
abundance: -

CDR3nt: TGTGCCAGCAGTGGGGGACAGAACACAGATACGCAGTATTTT
CDR3aa: CASSGGQNTDTQYF
v_gene: TRBV2
d_gene: TRBD1
j_gene: TRBJ2-3
abundance: -

CDR3nt: TGCGCCAGCAGCTTGGCCACTCTGGTACAGGGCAGCGATACGCAGTATTTT
CDR3aa: CASSLATLVQGSDTQYF
v_gene: TRBV5-1
d_gene: -
j_gene: TRBJ2-3
abundance: -

CDR3nt: TGTGCCAGCAGACAGACAGGGGAGGGTCAGCCCCAGCATTTT
CDR3aa: CASRQTGEGQPQHF
v_gene: TRBV6-5
d_gene: TRBD1
j_gene: TRBJ1-5
abundance: -

CDR3nt: TGTGCCAGCAGCTCGGACAGTAATGAAAAACTGTTTTTT
CDR3aa: CASSSDSNEKLFF
v_gene: TRBV5-4
d_gene: -
j_gene: TRBJ1-4
abundance: -

CDR3nt: TGTGCCAGCAGCCAGGGCGGGGAGCTGTTTTTT
CDR3aa: CASSQGGELFF
v_gene: TRBV6-5
d_gene: -
j_gene: TRBJ2-2
abundance: few

CDR3nt: TGTGCCAGCAGTGGAGGTAAGGGACAGCAAAGCACAGATACGCAGTATTTT
CDR3aa: CASSGGKGQQSTDTQYF
v_gene: TRBV25-1
d_gene: TRBD1
j_gene: TRBJ2-3
abundance: -

CDR3nt: TGCGCCAGCAGCCTGGGACAGGACGGCTACGAGCAGTACTTC
CDR3aa: CASSLGQDGYEQYF
v_gene: TRBV4-1
d_gene: TRBD1
j_gene: TRBJ2-7
abundance: -

CDR3nt: TGTGCCAGCAGCCCCACCGCCGGGACAGGGGGCGAGACCCAGTACTTC
CDR3aa: CASSPTAGTGGETQYF
v_gene: TRBV7-9
d_gene: TRBD1
j_gene: TRBJ2-5
abundance: -

CDR3nt: TGCACAGCATACAGGGGCCAAAGCACAGATACGCAGTATTTT
CDR3aa: CTAYRGQSTDTQYF
v_gene: TRBV29-1
d_gene: TRBD1
j_gene: TRBJ2-3
abundance: once

CDR3nt: TGTGCCAGCAGCTTAGCTTATGCAGGGGAGCTTGGAAACACCATATATTTT
CDR3aa: CASSLAYAGELGNTIYF
v_gene: TRBV13
d_gene: -
j_gene: TRBJ1-3
abundance: once

CDR3nt: TGTGCCAGCAGCGTAAGCACTCGGCTAGCGGAGTACAATGAGCAGTTCTTC
CDR3aa: CASSVSTRLAEYNEQFF
v_gene: TRBV9
d_gene: TRBD2
j_gene: TRBJ2-1
abundance: -

CDR3nt: TGTGCCAGCAGCATCGGACAGTCATTCTACGAGCAGTACTTC
CDR3aa: CASSIGQSFYEQYF
v_gene: TRBV13
d_gene: -
j_gene: TRBJ2-7
abundance: -

CDR3nt: TGTGCCAGCTCACAAGACAGGGTCGGATCTGAAGCTTTCTTT
CDR3aa: CASSQDRVGSEAFF
v_gene: TRBV18
d_gene: TRBD1
j_gene: TRBJ1-1
abundance: -

CDR3nt: TGTGCCAGCAGCCGGGACAGGGGCGAAAAACTGTTTTTT
CDR3aa: CASSRDRGEKLFF
v_gene: TRBV7-8
d_gene: TRBD1
j_gene: TRBJ1-4
abundance: -

CDR3nt: TGCGCCAGCAGCCAAAGCTGGGGCCAAGGGACAGGTACGCAGTATTTT
CDR3aa: CASSQSWGQGTGTQYF
v_gene: TRBV4-1
d_gene: TRBD1
j_gene: TRBJ2-3
abundance: -

CDR3nt: TGCAGCGTGCAGACAGGGTTGCATTCACCCCTCCACTTT
CDR3aa: CSVQTGLHSPLHF
v_gene: TRBV29-1
d_gene: TRBD1
j_gene: TRBJ1-6
abundance: -

CDR3nt: TGCGCCAGCAGCTTGAGCGCGGGGGACGCTACAGATACGCAGTATTTT
CDR3aa: CASSLSAGDATDTQYF
v_gene: TRBV5-1
d_gene: TRBD2
j_gene: TRBJ2-3
abundance: -

CDR3nt: TGTGCCAGCAGCCCCCGACTAGTAAATGAGCAGTTCTTC
CDR3aa: CASSPRLVNEQFF
v_gene: TRBV3-1/TRBV3-2
d_gene: -
j_gene: TRBJ2-1
abundance: -

CDR3nt: TGTGCCAGCAGCTCCCTCTCTAGCGAAAGCTCCTACAATGAGCAGTTCTTC
CDR3aa: CASSSLSSESSYNEQFF
v_gene: TRBV5-4
d_gene: -
j_gene: TRBJ2-1
abundance: -

CDR3nt: TGTGCCAGCAGCCAATCGCCCGGCGGTTCCTATGGCTACACCTTC
CDR3aa: CASSQSPGGSYGYTF
v_gene: TRBV16
d_gene: -
j_gene: TRBJ1-2
abundance: -

CDR3nt: TGCGCCAGCAGCCCCCAGATTTTTGGAGTCTCCTATAATTCACCCCTCCACTTT
CDR3aa: CASSPQIFGVSYNSPLHF
v_gene: TRBV4-1
d_gene: -
j_gene: TRBJ1-6
abundance: -

CDR3nt: TGTGCCAGCAGCCTCAGGGATGGAAATTCACCCCTCCACTTT
CDR3aa: CASSLRDGNSPLHF
v_gene: TRBV5-4
d_gene: -
j_gene: TRBJ1-6
abundance: few

CDR3nt: TGTGCCTGGAGTCTCCAAGAGACCCAGTACTTC
CDR3aa: CAWSLQETQYF
v_gene: TRBV30
d_gene: -
j_gene: TRBJ2-5
abundance: -

CDR3nt: TGCGCCAGCAGTACGACTGTCTCCTACGAGCAGTATTTC
CDR3aa: CASSTTVSYEQYF
v_gene: TRBV5-1
d_gene: -
j_gene: TRBJ2-7
abundance: -

CDR3nt: TGTGCCAGCACCCCGGGACAAATGATTAACTATGGCTACACCTTC
CDR3aa: CASTPGQMINYGYTF
v_gene: TRBV6-6
d_gene: -
j_gene: TRBJ1-2
abundance: few

CDR3nt: TGTGCCAGCAGCCGACTGGGGACTAGCGGGACCTACGAGCAGTACTTC
CDR3aa: CASSRLGTSGTYEQYF
v_gene: TRBV7-9
d_gene: TRBD2
j_gene: TRBJ2-7
abundance: -

CDR3nt: TGTGCCTGGACCTCGACAGGGAGCTCCTACAATGAGCAGTTCTTC
CDR3aa: CAWTSTGSSYNEQFF
v_gene: TRBV30
d_gene: TRBD1
j_gene: TRBJ2-1
abundance: -

CDR3nt: TGTGCCAGCAGCGCGACAGTGGTTTCACCCCTCCACTTT
CDR3aa: CASSATVVSPLHF
v_gene: TRBV7-9
d_gene: -
j_gene: TRBJ1-6
abundance: -

CDR3nt: TGTGCCAGCAGTGAGGACAGGGTATTTGAAAAACTGTTTTTT
CDR3aa: CASSEDRVFEKLFF
v_gene: TRBV2
d_gene: TRBD1
j_gene: TRBJ1-4
abundance: -

CDR3nt: TGTGCCACCAACCACTCTGCTGGGAGGATTAACTATGGCTACACCTTC
CDR3aa: CATNHSAGRINYGYTF
v_gene: TRBV24-1
d_gene: -
j_gene: TRBJ1-2
abundance: -

CDR3nt: TGTGCCAGCAGCTTGGGCCAGGGGGTAGAGTATGGCTACACCTTC
CDR3aa: CASSLGQGVEYGYTF
v_gene: TRBV5-5
d_gene: TRBD1
j_gene: TRBJ1-2
abundance: -

CDR3nt: TGTGCCAGCAGCCCCGGTGGGCAGAACTATGGCTACACCTTC
CDR3aa: CASSPGGQNYGYTF
v_gene: TRBV4-2
d_gene: -
j_gene: TRBJ1-2
abundance: -

CDR3nt: TGTGCCAGCAGTGAGAGCGGCAACCCTAACTATGGCTACACCTTC
CDR3aa: CASSESGNPNYGYTF
v_gene: TRBV2
d_gene: -
j_gene: TRBJ1-2
abundance: few

CDR3nt: TGTGCCAGCAGCCCGGACAGTTATGGCTACACCTTC
CDR3aa: CASSPDSYGYTF
v_gene: TRBV5-4
d_gene: -
j_gene: TRBJ1-2
abundance: -

CDR3nt: TGTGCCAGCAGCTTAGCTTCCACAGATACGCAGTATTTT
CDR3aa: CASSLASTDTQYF
v_gene: TRBV2
d_gene: -
j_gene: TRBJ2-3
abundance: -

CDR3nt: TGTGCCAGCAGCGTAAGGACAGATTACAATGAGCAGTTCTTC
CDR3aa: CASSVRTDYNEQFF
v_gene: TRBV9
d_gene: -
j_gene: TRBJ2-1
abundance: -

CDR3nt: TGTGCCAGCAGCCAAGATTGGGGCCAGGGAAACACCATATATTTT
CDR3aa: CASSQDWGQGNTIYF
v_gene: TRBV3-1/TRBV3-2
d_gene: -
j_gene: TRBJ1-3
abundance: -

CDR3nt: TGTGCCATCGGCGGGAACCAAGAGACCCAGTACTTC
CDR3aa: CAIGGNQETQYF
v_gene: TRBV10-3
d_gene: -
j_gene: TRBJ2-5
abundance: -

CDR3nt: TGTGCCTGGAGTGTAGGAGGGGGCTTGGGAACAGATACGCAGTATTTT
CDR3aa: CAWSVGGGLGTDTQYF
v_gene: TRBV30
d_gene: -
j_gene: TRBJ2-3
abundance: -

CDR3nt: TGTGCCAGCATAGCCGGGACAGGGGCTTTCACTGAAGCTTTCTTT
CDR3aa: CASIAGTGAFTEAFF
v_gene: TRBV6-6
d_gene: TRBD1
j_gene: TRBJ1-1
abundance: few

CDR3nt: TGTGCCAGTAGTATTGTTGGGAATTCGGGGAATACGCAGTATTTT
CDR3aa: CASSIVGNSGNTQYF
v_gene: TRBV19
d_gene: -
j_gene: TRBJ2-3
abundance: -

CDR3nt: TGTGCCAGCAGCCAATACCTTGGGACAGGGAGGAGGAACACCGGGGAGCTGTTTTTT
CDR3aa: CASSQYLGTGRRNTGELFF
v_gene: TRBV14
d_gene: TRBD1
j_gene: TRBJ2-2
abundance: -

CDR3nt: TGTGCCTGGAACCAGGGATTGTCGAACTATGGCTACACCTTC
CDR3aa: CAWNQGLSNYGYTF
v_gene: TRBV30
d_gene: -
j_gene: TRBJ1-2
abundance: -

CDR3nt: TGTGCCACCAGTGATTTCCCCAGGGAGGCAGGCAATCAGCCCCAGCATTTT
CDR3aa: CATSDFPREAGNQPQHF
v_gene: TRBV24-1
d_gene: -
j_gene: TRBJ1-5
abundance: -